This T cell receptor beta chain comes out of a study of human T cells and chemical hapten exposure. The time point: patch test 3, about 24 weeks after DPC sensitization. The treatment is: therapeutic diphenylcyclopropenone sensitization with weekly scalp DPC. Phlebotomy was performed prior to application of every patch test. TCRdb processed the RACE reads anew with MiXCR; each CDR3 protein has one entry. The sample lists tens of thousands of distinct CDR3 sequences; 13% were seen once. CDR1 and CDR2 from the germline V gene are MGHDK and SYGVNS. The CDR3 consists of 15 residues. V was trimmed by 1 base and J by 4 bases, leaving 13 bases between them.

This clonotype was sampled from a woman aged 50 to 60 with alopecia areata. Some clones in this sample may be carry-over from other donors' samples. The chain has TRBV25-1 and TRBJ1-1, with a weak D call TRBD1 (5 bases). This specimen was whole blood, taken in connection with sensitization to the hapten diphenylcyclopropenone (DPC). In DNA, the CDR3 is TGTGCCAGCAGTGAATGGAGGGGTGGTGGCACTGAAGCTTTCTTT. The encoded protein is CASSEWRGGGTEAFF.